This T cell receptor beta chain originates from a study of metastatic and nonmetastatic thyroid tumors. Across the study: The authors compared repertoires across blood and tumor or nodule tissue from malignant and benign thyroid patients. Study-wide results and limits: In blood and tumor, TCR beta diversity was reportedly significantly higher in malignant thyroid tumors than in benign nodules.

Each patient went into thyroid surgery without having received any treatment. As to this clone: Its antigen is currently unknown.

V gave up 3 bases and J gave up 6 bases; unmatched junction bases: 6. This CDR3 region has 16 residues. Germline V gene sequence: CDR1 MNHNS, CDR2 SASEGT. Authors' data handling: CDR3 was compared across clinicopathological groups, and the resulting differences were used to build a distant-metastasis classifier for papillary thyroid cancer. Via MiXCR, TCRdb re-called the PCR reads. V and J calls and clone size were set by TCRdb, not the authors. The sample shows around 17,000 clones, approximately 23% of them seen only once. The rearrangement joins TRBV6-1 to TRBJ2-2; 11 positions match TRBD1. The specimen was adjacent normal tissue. This receptor was identified in a female donor with papillary thyroid cancer or a benign thyroid nodule (not recorded which). Some clones in this sample may be carry-over from other donors' samples. The chain's CDR3 is CASSESPGQGAGELFF. The CDR3, as DNA: TGTGCCAGCAGTGAGTCCCCGGGACAGGGGGCCGGGGAGCTGTTTTTT.